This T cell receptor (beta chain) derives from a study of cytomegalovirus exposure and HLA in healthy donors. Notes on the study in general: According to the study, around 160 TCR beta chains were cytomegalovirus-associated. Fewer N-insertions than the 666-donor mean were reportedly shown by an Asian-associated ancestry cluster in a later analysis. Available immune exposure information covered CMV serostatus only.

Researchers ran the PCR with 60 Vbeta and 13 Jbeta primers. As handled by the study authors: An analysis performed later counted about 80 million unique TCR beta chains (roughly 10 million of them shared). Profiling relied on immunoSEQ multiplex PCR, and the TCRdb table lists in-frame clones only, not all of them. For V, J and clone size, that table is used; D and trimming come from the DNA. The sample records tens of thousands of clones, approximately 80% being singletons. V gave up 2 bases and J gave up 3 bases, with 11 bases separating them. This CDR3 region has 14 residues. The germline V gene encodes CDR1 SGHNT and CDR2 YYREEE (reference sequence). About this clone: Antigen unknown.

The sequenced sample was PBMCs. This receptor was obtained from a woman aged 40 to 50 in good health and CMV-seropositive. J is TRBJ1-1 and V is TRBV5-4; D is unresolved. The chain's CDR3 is CASSFPGRDTEAFF. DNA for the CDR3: TGTGCCAGCAGCTTTCCCGGGAGAGACACTGAAGCTTTCTTT.